This TCR beta chain was captured in a study of T cells in Graves' hyperthyroidism and ophthalmopathy. The CDR3 contains 14 residues. The trim removed 0 bases at V and 9 bases at J, leaving 6 bases unmatched. Looked up from germline, CDR1 is SGDLS and CDR2 is YYNGEE. This clonotype turned up a few times. Antigen: not known. A patient was excluded if there was uncontrolled infection, other autoimmune disease, pregnancy or lactation. Diagnoses were made from clinical symptoms, serum measures (thyroxine and TRAb), thyroid ultrasound and orbital computed tomography. RNA transcripts yielded amplified TCR beta CDR3 regions. Initially, a first-round RT-PCR of the TCR CDR3 employed the HTBI primer set. TCRdb ran MiXCR on the multiplex PCR reads and lists one entry per CDR3 protein. The sample gives approximately 380,000 distinct CDR3 sequences, about 14% of which show up once; approximately 29% is in the top ten.

Study-wide results and limits: Ophthalmopathy and stable hyperthyroidism were separated by a 13 V-J model.

The source is a man aged 50 to 60 with Graves' ophthalmopathy. Sequencing input: blood. This chain joins TRBV9 and TRBJ2-3; 8 bases map to TRBD2. The CDR3 sequence is CASSVEGLVETQYF. As DNA, the CDR3 is TGTGCCAGCAGCGTAGAGGGACTAGTGGAGACGCAGTATTTT.